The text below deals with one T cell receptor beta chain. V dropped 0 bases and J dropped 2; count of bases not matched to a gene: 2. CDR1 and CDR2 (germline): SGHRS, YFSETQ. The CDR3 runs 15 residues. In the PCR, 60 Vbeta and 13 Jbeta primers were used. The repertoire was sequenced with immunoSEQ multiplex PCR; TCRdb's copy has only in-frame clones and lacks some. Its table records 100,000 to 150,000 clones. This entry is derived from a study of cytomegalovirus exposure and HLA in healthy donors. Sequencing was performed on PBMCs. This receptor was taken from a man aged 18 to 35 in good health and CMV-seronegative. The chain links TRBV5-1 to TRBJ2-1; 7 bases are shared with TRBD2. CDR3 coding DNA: TGCGCCAGCAGCTTGGTCGGGAGGACCTACAATGAGCAGTTCTTC. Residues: CASSLVGRTYNEQFF.